This T cell receptor beta chain was sequenced for a study of early T cells in non-severe SARS-CoV-2 infection (dated by TCRdb to 2020 to 2022). In terms of the full investigation: Bulk RNA from unsorted whole blood was used for TCR sequencing, so alpha and beta chains could not be paired. On the study overall, not on this receptor specifically: Matching against VDJdb was skewed toward anti-spike CD8 responses, likely underestimated virus-specific expansions, and missed private and CD4 specificities.

Set within a cohort of healthcare workers in London, UK, this nested case-control study involved weekly PCR testing of nasopharyngeal swabs along with blood sampling. Between 23 and 31 March 2020, the week of the UK lockdown, healthcare workers were enrolled and then followed up weekly for as long as 16 weeks. The method was 5' RACE. The run used a NextSeq 500. Unique molecular identifiers were attached to individual cDNA molecules in the TCR library protocol so that sequencing error and PCR bias could be corrected. Sequencing covered both TCR alpha and beta chains, and within each sample the abundances of alpha and beta sequences were tightly co-correlated. The original pipeline was this. Decombinator V4 was used to annotate the V gene, J gene and CDR3 of the TCR sequences. TCRs were defined as expanded if a significant change between any two time points was detected under a Poisson model with p below 0.0001. TCR abundances were normalised to the total number of TCRs sequenced per sample and expressed as counts per million. TRAV1-2 paired with TRAJ12, TRAJ20 or TRAJ33 defined MAIT TCRs, while TRAV10 paired with TRAJ18 defined iNKT TCRs. VDJdb, accessed 1 November 2021, was searched for CMV, EBV and SARS-CoV-2 annotated TCRs, with TCRs annotated for multiple antigens excluded. The public reads were quality trimmed at Q25 with fastp and then assembled into clones with MiXCR by TCRdb, keeping productive beta chains. Each entry is one CDR3 protein sequence, shown with its most common DNA and genes. TCRdb, rather than the study authors, made the V and J calls. For this sample the table gives tens of thousands of distinct CDR3 sequences, of which around 12% were detected only once. The ten largest clones represent around 4.8% of the sample.

Sequences MDHEN (CDR1) and SYDVKM (CDR2) are obtained from the germline V gene. V is cut by 6 bases and J by 8 bases, and the space between the germline ends is 8 bases. From its cysteine to its phenylalanine, the CDR3 spans 11 amino acids. Of the read, only the CDR3 DNA is kept; its 33 bases are in frame from base 1. The table lists this clonotype with a few counts. It has no known antigen specificity. One base away there is no much larger clone; base qualities are not given. The sample consisted of whole blood, taken at baseline. This TCR was recovered from an adult who was a healthcare worker with PCR-confirmed SARS-CoV-2 infection or an uninfected control (not recorded which). The sequence links TRBV28 to TRBJ2-1; the D gene remains uncertain. At the DNA level, the sequence is TGTGCCAGCAGGCTCGAAGATGAGCAGTTCTTC. This yields the protein CASRLEDEQFF. The full variable domain, with segments outside the CDR3 supplied by the reference TRBV28 and TRBJ2-1 proteins, appears as DVKVTQSSRYLVKRTGEKVFLECVQDMDHENMFWYRQDPGLGLRLIYFSYDVKMKEKGDIPEGYSVSREKKERFSLILESASTNQTSMYLCASRLEDEQFFGPGTRLTVL.